The 27 T cell receptor beta chains given below trace back to one sample, sequenced in a study of blood T cell repertoires in COVID-19. The method was immunoSEQ multiplex PCR; TCRdb's version includes in-frame clones alone and lacks a portion of them. The top ten clones hold about 12% of a sample with approximately 180,000 clones, about four fifths of them seen once. Sequencing was done on a sample of peripheral blood. These receptors were taken from a woman of 80 years or more with COVID-19, enrolled during active disease.

The V call is TRBV5-4, the J call TRBJ2-1; D is possibly TRBD2 (5 bases). V was pared by 4 bases and J by 0 bases, with 14 bases between. CDR1 SGHNT and CDR2 YYREEE come from the germline V gene (reference sequence). The CDR3 covers 16 residues. The CDR3 DNA is TGTGCCAGCAGCCCGTCCGGCGGGCCCTCCTACAATGAGCAGTTCTTC. Its translation: CASSPSGGPSYNEQFF. Looking up the rest from reference TRBV5-4 and TRBJ2-1 gives the full variable domain: ETGVTQSPTHLIKTRGQQVTLRCSSQSGHNTVSWYQQALGQGPQFIFQYYREEENGRGNFPPRFSGLQFPNYSSELNVNALELDDSALYLCASSPSGGPSYNEQFFGPGTRLTVL.

The gene calls are TRBV4-1 and TRBJ1-5; no reliable D call. V shed 4 bases and J shed 0 bases, with 7 bases lying between them. The germline V gene encodes CDR1 MGHRA and CDR2 YSYEKL. The CDR3 totals 14 residues. CDR3: CASSPDISNQPQHF. The CDR3 DNA follows: TGCGCCAGCAGCCCCGACATTAGCAATCAGCCCCAGCATTTT.

The chain joins TRBV18 to TRBJ2-2; 7 nucleotides align to TRBD2. Trimming cost V 5 bases and J 3 bases; bases outside gene matches: 9. This CDR3 contains 16 residues. The germline V gene has CDR1 KGHSH and CDR2 LQKENI. CDR3 DNA: TGTGCCAGCTCAACCGCGGCGGGGGTGGACACCGGGGAGCTGTTTTTT. Its translation: CASSTAAGVDTGELFF.

CDR3 nucleotides: TGTGCCATCTGGACAGGGGCAAACCCCACCGGGGAGCTGTTTTTT. Translating gives CAIWTGANPTGELFF. This chain uses TRBV6-5 with TRBJ2-2; 9 positions agree with TRBD1. The V and J ends lost 10 bases and 4 bases, in that order; junction bases with no gene match: 10. CDR1 MNHEY and CDR2 SVGAGI come from the germline V gene. CDR3 length: 15 amino acids.

This clone has only a few counts. The chain employs TRBV7-9 and TRBJ2-3; TRBD2 aligns across 7 bases. The germline gives CDR1 SEHNR, CDR2 FQNEAQ (reference sequence). The CDR3 spans 15 residues. Unmatched junction bases numbered 4, after V lost 2 bases and J lost 2 bases. CDR3 nucleotides: TGTGCCAGCAGCTTACCTAGCGGATCCACAGATACGCAGTATTTT. The encoded protein is CASSLPSGSTDTQYF.

The chain joins TRBV3-1 (or the pseudogene TRBV3-2) to TRBJ1-5; TRBD1 matches at 7 bases. The CDR3 sequence is 18 residues long. Germline V gives CDR1 LGHDT, CDR2 YNNKEL (reference sequence). V dropped 1 base and J dropped 1; count of bases not matched to a gene: 10. The CDR3 bases are TGTGCCAGCAGCCAAGGTACTAAGGGGGCTGAGAGCAATCAGCCCCAGCATTTT. This sequence encodes CASSQGTKGAESNQPQHF.

This chain's CDR3 is CASSSRERARDTQYF. The CDR3 region has the DNA TGTGCCAGCAGTTCGCGGGAGAGGGCAAGGGATACGCAGTATTTT. V usage is TRBV6-2 or TRBV6-3 and J usage is TRBJ2-3; 7 positions agree with TRBD2. Losses at the gene ends were 4 bases for V and 6 bases for J; bases not matched to a gene: 10. CDR1 MNHEY and CDR2 SVGEGT come from the germline V gene. This CDR3 is 15 amino acids long.

The CDR3 DNA reads TGTGCCAGCAGTGGGTTGCGGCCGAGGATTAATCAGCCCCAGCATTTT. This translates into CASSGLRPRINQPQHF. V gene TRBV6-1 combines with J gene TRBJ1-5; D is uncertain. Germline CDR1 is MNHNS and CDR2 is SASEGT. Trimming cost V 4 bases and J 4 bases, with 17 bases left between them. The CDR3 totals 16 residues.

The chain employs TRBV6-6 and TRBJ2-1; D perhaps matches TRBD2 (6 bases). Germline V CDR1 and CDR2: MNHNY, SVGAGI (reference sequence). CDR3 length: 11 amino acids. V was clipped by 3 bases and J by 14 bases, with 11 bases between them. DNA for the CDR3: TGTGCCAGCAGTTATACCGGGGAGGAGTTCTTC. It codes for CASSYTGEEFF.

The rearrangement uses TRBV4-1 and TRBJ2-5; 11 bases are shared with TRBD2. The ends lost 0 bases at V and 4 bases at J; junction bases unmatched: 7. CDR3 length: 17 residues. Germline-derived CDR1 and CDR2 are MGHRA and YSYEKL. CDR3: CASSQDRASGGRETQYF. The DNA for the CDR3 is TGCGCCAGCAGCCAAGATCGGGCTAGCGGGGGGAGAGAGACCCAGTACTTC.

The rearrangement uses TRBV6-5 and TRBJ1-1; TRBD1 matches at 8 bases. V gave up 6 bases and J gave up 4 bases; unmatched junction bases: 10. Germline V lookup: CDR1 MNHEY, CDR2 SVGAGI. The length of the CDR3 is 15 residues. The CDR3 sequence is CASSLGQGSGTEAFF. The CDR3, as DNA: TGTGCCAGCAGCCTCGGACAGGGTTCCGGCACTGAAGCTTTCTTT.

This chain links TRBV24-1 with TRBJ2-1, with 7 bases that match TRBD2. CDR1 is KGHDR and CDR2 is SFDVKD in the germline V gene. The V segment lost 5 bases and the J segment 0 bases; nucleotides outside the gene matches: 3. The CDR3 has 15 amino acids. The DNA of the CDR3 is TGTGCCACCAGTGCCACTAGCGACTCCTACAATGAGCAGTTCTTC. Protein sequence: CATSATSDSYNEQFF.

V is TRBV7-2 and J is TRBJ2-7, with unresolved D. This CDR3 spans 13 amino acids. Germline loops: CDR1 SGHTA, CDR2 FQGNSA. V was shortened by 1 base and J by 7 bases, with 11 bases between the two germline ends. The CDR3 is CASSLGPVGEQYF. The CDR3 nucleotides are TGTGCCAGCAGCTTAGGTCCGGTCGGGGAGCAGTACTTC.

The V call is TRBV5-6, the J call TRBJ1-2, with 7 bases aligning to TRBD1. The CDR3 consists of 14 residues. Trimming removed 4 bases from V and 4 bases from J; junction bases left unmatched: 7. Germline lookup yields CDR1 SGHDT and CDR2 YYEEEE. The CDR3 region has the DNA TGTGCCAGCAGCCCTACAGGGGATGGCTATGGCTACACCTTC. It translates to CASSPTGDGYGYTF.

The chain joins TRBV2 to TRBJ2-2; 10 bases map to TRBD2. The CDR3 runs 16 residues. After removal of 5 bases from V and 4 bases from J, the junction contained 7 bases not matched to a gene. The germline V gene has CDR1 SNHLY and CDR2 FYNNEI. The CDR3 bases are TGTGCCAGCAGTCCTCTAGCGGGGGAGGTCACCGGGGAGCTGTTTTTT. As protein: CASSPLAGEVTGELFF. The full variable domain, its missing parts supplied by reference TRBV2 and TRBJ2-2, is EPEVTQTPSHQVTQMGQEVILRCVPISNHLYFYWYRQILGQKVEFLVSFYNNEISEKSEIFDDQFSVERPDGSNFTLKIRSTKLEDSAMYFCASSPLAGEVTGELFFGEGSRLTVL.

The chain employs TRBV19 and TRBJ1-3; the D gene is possibly TRBD1 (5 bases). Germline V gene sequence: CDR1 LNHDA, CDR2 SQIVND (reference sequence). CDR3 length: 17 residues. The ends were cut back, 4 bases at V and 2 bases at J, with 18 bases in the middle. CDR3 in amino acids: CASSTLLPGRTGNTIYF. CDR3 sequence (DNA): TGTGCCAGTAGTACCCTACTTCCAGGGCGTACTGGAAACACCATATATTTT.

In its sample, this clone was seen once. The chain links TRBV19 to TRBJ1-2; D may be TRBD1 (6 bases). The V end was cut by 6 bases, the J end by 4 bases, with 9 bases between. The CDR3 extends over 12 amino acids. The V gene's germline CDR1 is LNHDA and CDR2 SQIVND (reference sequence). DNA of the CDR3: TGTGCCAGTAGGCAGGACAGCTATGGCTACACCTTC. Translating it yields CASRQDSYGYTF.

This clone was recorded a few times. This chain connects TRBV4-2 to TRBJ2-1; 7 nucleotides line up with TRBD1. From germline, CDR1 is LGHNA and CDR2 YNFKEQ. This CDR3 comprises 14 residues. Trimming removed 0 bases from V and 9 bases from J; junction bases left unmatched: 5. For the CDR3, the DNA is TGTGCCAGCAGCCAAGATCAGTCAGGGGGTGAGCAGTTCTTC. Translating it yields CASSQDQSGGEQFF.

V is TRBV10-3 and J is TRBJ2-7; D is possibly TRBD1 (6 bases). Per germline, CDR1 ENHRY and CDR2 SYGVKD. This CDR3 is 16 amino acids long. Trimming pared 6 bases from V and 0 bases from J, leaving 18 bases between. The CDR3 DNA reads TGTGCCATCAGCACACGAGACAGGCGAAGCTCCTACGAGCAGTACTTC. This codes for CAISTRDRRSSYEQYF.

Here the CDR3 reads CASRILGTGWTTDTQYF. The CDR3 DNA reads TGTGCCAGCAGAATCCTAGGGACAGGGTGGACCACAGATACGCAGTATTTT. The gene calls are TRBV27 and TRBJ2-3; 9 bases are shared with TRBD1. CDR1 and CDR2 (germline): MNHEY, SMNVEV (reference sequence). The CDR3 contains 17 residues. The J segment lost 2 bases and the V segment lost 6 bases, leaving 12 bases of the junction unmatched.

This clone has just a few counts. In the same sample, other DNA sequences code for this CDR3. The chain employs TRBV9 and TRBJ2-3; 8 bases agree with TRBD1. J lost 6 bases, V lost 0 bases, and 3 bases had no gene match. The CDR3 has 14 amino acids. Germline CDR1 and CDR2: SGDLS and YYNGEE. The chain's CDR3 is CASSVDRGADTQYF. CDR3 in DNA: TGTGCCAGCAGCGTAGACAGGGGGGCGGATACGCAGTATTTT.

The chain carries TRBV19 and TRBJ2-3; 8 bases are a match to TRBD2. With V trimmed by 1 base and J by 11 bases, 8 bases remained unmatched. Germline-derived CDR1 and CDR2 are LNHDA and SQIVND (reference sequence). This CDR3 contains 14 residues. CDR3 bases: TGTGCCAGTAGTATAGTAGCGGGATCTTTGGAGCAGTATTTT. It is translated as CASSIVAGSLEQYF.

This clone was observed a single time. The chain joins TRBV6-5 to TRBJ1-2; 7 positions agree with TRBD1. With V trimmed by 5 bases and J by 4 bases, 7 bases remained unmatched. CDR1 MNHEY and CDR2 SVGAGI come from the germline V gene. The CDR3 loop spans 14 amino acids. Here the CDR3 DNA reads TGTGCCAGCAGTCAGAGACAGGGAATCTATGGCTACACCTTC. Its protein product is CASSQRQGIYGYTF.

The CDR3 DNA sequence: TGTGCCAGCAGACAAGGGACGAGCGGGGCCCCCACAGATACGCAGTATTTT. The encoded protein is CASRQGTSGAPTDTQYF. This rearrangement joins TRBV11-3 to TRBJ2-3; 7 bases are shared with TRBD2. This CDR3 has 17 residues. In germline, CDR1 is SGHNT, CDR2 YENEEA. The V segment lost 6 bases and the J segment 2 bases; nucleotides outside the gene matches: 14.

The J gene is TRBJ1-3, the V gene TRBV7-9; D perhaps matches TRBD1 (5 bases). The CDR3 runs 19 residues. Germline lookup yields CDR1 SEHNR and CDR2 FQNEAQ (reference sequence). Trimming removed 1 base from V and 1 base from J, with 20 bases in between. The CDR3 region has the DNA TGTGCCAGCAGCTTAGATCGTCATAGCTGGTCAGGGTCTGGAAACACCATATATTTT. Translated, it gives CASSLDRHSWSGSGNTIYF.

V is TRBV2 and J is TRBJ2-2; D is unresolved. V lost 4 bases to trimming and J lost 4 bases, with 7 bases between them. CDR3 length: 13 amino acids. Per the germline V gene, CDR1 is SNHLY and CDR2 is FYNNEI. The CDR3 sequence: CASSVDSTGELFF. The CDR3 DNA follows: TGTGCCAGCAGTGTCGACTCCACCGGGGAGCTGTTTTTT. Combining the CDR3 with reference TRBV2 and TRBJ2-2 gives the whole variable domain EPEVTQTPSHQVTQMGQEVILRCVPISNHLYFYWYRQILGQKVEFLVSFYNNEISEKSEIFDDQFSVERPDGSNFTLKIRSTKLEDSAMYFCASSVDSTGELFFGEGSRLTVL.

V is TRBV18 and J is TRBJ2-3; 12 nucleotides align to TRBD2. Per germline, CDR1 KGHSH and CDR2 LQKENI. The CDR3 contains 18 residues. V shed 4 bases and J 2 bases; nucleotides not matched to a gene: 10. For the CDR3, the DNA is TGTGCCAGCTCACTCCAGACTAGCGGGAGTACATTCACAGATACGCAGTATTTT. Translation: CASSLQTSGSTFTDTQYF.